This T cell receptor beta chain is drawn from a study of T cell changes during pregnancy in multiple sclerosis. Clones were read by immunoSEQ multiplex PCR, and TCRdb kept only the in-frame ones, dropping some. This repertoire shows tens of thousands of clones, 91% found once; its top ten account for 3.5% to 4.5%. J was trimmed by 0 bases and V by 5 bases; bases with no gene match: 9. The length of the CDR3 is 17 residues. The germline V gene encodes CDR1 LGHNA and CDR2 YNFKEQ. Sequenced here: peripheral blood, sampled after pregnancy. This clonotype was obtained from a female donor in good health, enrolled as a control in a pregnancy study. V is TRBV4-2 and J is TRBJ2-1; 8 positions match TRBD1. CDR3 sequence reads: CASSSRAGQGSYNEQFF. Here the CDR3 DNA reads TGTGCCAGCAGCTCCAGGGCCGGACAGGGCTCCTACAATGAGCAGTTCTTC.